The clone carrying this T cell receptor beta chain was detected only a few times. Its antigen is undetermined. Trimming stripped 7 bases from V and 5 bases from J, with 12 bases between. The CDR3 is made up of 13 amino acids. Looked up from germline, CDR1 is SGDLS and CDR2 is YYNGEE. TCRdb reprocessed the 5' RACE reads via MiXCR and lists one record per CDR3 protein. The sample shows over 700,000 distinct CDR3 sequences, roughly 19% of them seen only once. The sample is drawn from a study of CD8 T cells in ankylosing spondylitis. Study results and caveats: A TCR beta motif of 8 or 9 highly homologous variants appeared characteristic of ankylosing spondylitis blood.

The chain is built from TRBV9 and TRBJ2-2, with a weak D call TRBD1 (6 bases). The sequence was obtained from a male donor with ankylosing spondylitis. Input material: blood, either unsorted or a sorted T cell fraction (not recorded which). The CDR3 bases are TGTGCCAGCTCGTCAGGGGAGACCGGGGAGCTGTTTTTT. This encodes CASSSGETGELFF.